This T cell receptor (beta chain) came from a study of T-cell reconstitution after alpha-beta-depleted transplantation in children. It was with unique molecular identifiers that the TCRbeta library was prepared. Each CDR3 protein is one row after TCRdb ran MiXCR on the PCR reads. The table records roughly 610,000 distinct CDR3 sequences, about 10% of them present only once. The V and J ends lost 6 bases and 5 bases respectively, with 20 bases between them. This CDR3 contains 15 residues. In germline, CDR1 is LGHDT, CDR2 YNNKEL (reference sequence). The V gene is TRBV3-1, the J gene TRBJ2-7; TRBD2 is a possible D gene (7 bases). This specimen was PBMCs from the stem cell graft donor, taken from the stem cell graft. This receptor was taken from a human donor who donated a stem cell graft to a child with acute myeloid leukemia. In nucleotides, the CDR3 is TGTGCCAGCAGTCACCATGGGGGGGGCCTCGACGAGCAGTACTTC. Amino acid sequence: CASSHHGGGLDEQYF.